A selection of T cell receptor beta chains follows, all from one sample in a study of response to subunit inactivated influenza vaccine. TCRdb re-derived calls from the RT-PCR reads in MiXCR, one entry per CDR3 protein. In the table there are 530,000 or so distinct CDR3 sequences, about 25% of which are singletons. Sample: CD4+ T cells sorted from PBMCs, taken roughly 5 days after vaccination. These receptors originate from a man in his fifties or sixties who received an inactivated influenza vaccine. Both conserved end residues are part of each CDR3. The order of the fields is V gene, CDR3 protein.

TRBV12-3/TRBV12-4,CASSLGASGGLYSGANVLTF
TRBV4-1,CASSPWGVSGANVLTF
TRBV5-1,CASAPAGQGLETQYF
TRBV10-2,CASSRDPKYYEQYF
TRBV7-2,CASSFTRVSEQYF
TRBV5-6,CASSLDVGRGYTF
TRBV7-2,CASSFFGNSGNTIYF
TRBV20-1,CSAVGTSGRDTQYF
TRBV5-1,CASSLGSLVGAGELFF
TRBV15,CATSRGKTAEQFF
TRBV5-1,CASSRSLALNYEQYF
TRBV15,CATSLGQFNEKLFF
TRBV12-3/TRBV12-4,CASRERQGGGAEAFF
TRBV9,CASSALGSDQETQYF
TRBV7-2,CASSLWETEAFF
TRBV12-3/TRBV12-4,CASSLPVYTGELFF
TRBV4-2,CASSTAPGAQAEKLFF
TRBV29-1,CSVGRSFENIQYF
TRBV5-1,CASSLGTGRTDTQYF
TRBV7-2,CASSLEGTRRSYEQYF
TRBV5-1,CASSLVGSGRTDTQYF
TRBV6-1,CASRGPGQGANEQFF
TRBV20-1,CSARDPRAGSSYEQYF
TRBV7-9,CASSLSGRISYNEQFF
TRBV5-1,CASSLALRQGQNGYTF
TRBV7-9,CASSYGTGRSGANVLTF
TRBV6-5,CASSYSIGTSGESTDTQYF
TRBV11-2,CASSPWGGLPTGELFF
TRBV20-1,CSASLGRGPSPLHF
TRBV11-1,CASSGRGRGRETNEKLFF
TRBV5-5,CASSLRGPGNQYF
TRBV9,CASSEGTSLYEQYF
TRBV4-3,CASSYRQAGGNEQFF
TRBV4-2,CASSDEIGSNQPQHF
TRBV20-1,CSASGSLNTEAFF
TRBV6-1,CASRPSRYSNQPQHF
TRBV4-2,CASSQDQAGFNEQYF
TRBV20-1,CSAAHVPRQQYEQYF
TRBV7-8,CASSLVNRGAGYGYTF
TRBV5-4,CASSTPWGEQYF